These T cell receptor beta chains were read from a single sample in a study of blood T cell repertoires in COVID-19. The data were produced by immunoSEQ multiplex PCR, yet TCRdb's version contains in-frame clones alone and is incomplete. Of 200,000 to 250,000 clones in the sample, roughly 88% were seen once. Material for sequencing was peripheral blood. The receptor source for this set is a man between 45 and 60 years old with COVID-19, enrolled during active disease. Both conserved end residues are part of each CDR3. The D gene is left open where the match is weak. Part of the rows lack a size; the others show once, few, many or a class for expanded clones.

clone size	D gene	V gene	J gene	CDR3 DNA	CDR3 protein
.	.	TRBV6-5	TRBJ2-5	TGTGCCACCGCCAAGGAGGGGCAAGGAGAGACCCAGTACTTC	CATAKEGQGETQYF
.	.	TRBV24-1	TRBJ1-4	TGTGCCACCAGTGACCAAAACTACAAGGCCCCGTTGAATGATGAACTGTTTTTT	CATSDQNYKAPLNDELFF
few	.	TRBV15	TRBJ2-6	TGTGCCACCAGCACGGGGAACTTTGGGGCCAACGTCCTGACTTTC	CATSTGNFGANVLTF
.	.	TRBV7-8	TRBJ2-1	TGTGCCAGCAGCCCGCGAGGTGAGCAGTTCTTC	CASSPRGEQFF
once	.	TRBV5-5	TRBJ1-2	TGTGCCAGCAGCTTGTTCGGCTCAGGGCCCTATGGCTACACCTTC	CASSLFGSGPYGYTF
few	.	TRBV5-4	TRBJ2-2	TGTGCCAGCAGCTTGGGCTTTTCGGCCGGGGAGCTGTTTTTT	CASSLGFSAGELFF
once	.	TRBV6-1	TRBJ1-4	TGTGCCAGCAGTGAACTGGGGGGAGGGGGTATCGGGAAACTGTTTTTT	CASSELGGGGIGKLFF
.	.	TRBV24-1	TRBJ2-1	TGTGCCACCAGTGACACAGACAGCAATGAGCAGTTCTTC	CATSDTDSNEQFF
once	.	TRBV9	TRBJ1-6	TGTGCCAGCAGCCCCGGGGACACCCATTACTCCTATAATTCACCCCTCCACTTT	CASSPGDTHYSYNSPLHF
.	.	TRBV6-1	TRBJ2-2	TGTGCCAGCAGTGATCTTCCAGAAACCGGGGAGCTGTTTTTT	CASSDLPETGELFF
.	TRBD2	TRBV9	TRBJ2-2	TGTGCCAGCAGCCTGGGACTAGCGGGAGGGAACACCGGGGAGCTGTTTTTT	CASSLGLAGGNTGELFF
.	.	TRBV9	TRBJ1-2	TGTGCCAGCAGCCCAGATCGCTTAGACAGGAACTATGGCTACACCTTC	CASSPDRLDRNYGYTF
.	.	TRBV5-1	TRBJ1-5	TGCGCCAGCAGCTTATCGGGGGGTAGCAATCAGCCCCAGCATTTT	CASSLSGGSNQPQHF
.	.	TRBV19	TRBJ1-5	TGTGCCAGTAGTATAGCGAGTGGTCAGCCCCAGCATTTT	CASSIASGQPQHF
.	TRBD2	TRBV9	TRBJ2-5	TGTGCCAGCAGCGTAGGACTAGCGGGAGAAGAGACCCAGTACTTC	CASSVGLAGEETQYF
.	TRBD1	TRBV28	TRBJ1-5	TGTGCCAGTACCCCCGATCGGGGGACAGGCAATCAGCCCCAGCATTTT	CASTPDRGTGNQPQHF
few	TRBD1	TRBV6-5	TRBJ1-1	TGTGCCAGCAGTCCGCGGGACAGAGGAGCTTTCTTT	CASSPRDRGAFF
.	TRBD1	TRBV10-3	TRBJ2-7	TGTGCCATCAGAGAAGACAGGGGCCTCTCGTACGAGCAGTACTTC	CAIREDRGLSYEQYF
once	TRBD1	TRBV15	TRBJ2-7	TGTGCCACCAGCAGAGATAGGTCACGGACAGGGCCCTACGAGCAGTACTTC	CATSRDRSRTGPYEQYF
.	TRBD1	TRBV27	TRBJ2-7	TGTGCCAGCAGTTTCCAGGGACAGAGCTCCTACGAGCAGTACTTC	CASSFQGQSSYEQYF